One and the same sample provided the 15 T cell receptor beta chains below, sequenced in a study of blood T cell repertoires in COVID-19. Clones were read by immunoSEQ multiplex PCR, and TCRdb kept only the in-frame ones, dropping some. The sample shows under 300,000 clones, roughly nine tenths of them seen only once. The sequencing sample was made of peripheral blood. These receptors all stem from a woman in her twenties or thirties with COVID-19, enrolled during active disease.

This chain joins TRBV12-5 and TRBJ2-1; 10 bases match TRBD2. Germline CDR1 LGHNT, CDR2 FRNRAP. The CDR3 spans 15 residues. V was pared by 5 bases and J by 5 bases, with 6 bases of the junction left unmatched. CDR3 in amino acids: CASGLAGEKDNEQFF. The CDR3 DNA follows: TGTGCTAGTGGTCTAGCGGGGGAAAAAGACAATGAGCAGTTCTTC.

The gene calls are TRBV28 and TRBJ2-3; a weak D match, TRBD1 (5 bases). The germline V gene has CDR1 MDHEN and CDR2 SYDVKM. CDR3 length: 14 residues. With 3 bases removed from V and 4 bases from J, the gap between germline ends came to 11 bases. Here the CDR3 DNA reads TGTGCCAGCAGTTTCACGCAGGGATCAGATACGCAGTATTTT. It specifies CASSFTQGSDTQYF.

The genes are TRBV15 and TRBJ2-1; a possible D gene is TRBD1 (6 bases). The length of the CDR3 is 16 residues. Germline CDR1 is LNHNV and CDR2 is YYDKDF (reference sequence). Trimming cost V 1 base and J 6 bases, with 16 bases left between them. CDR3 coding DNA: TGTGCCACCAGCAGAGGTCCCAGGACAGCCACCAATGAGCAGTTCTTC. The encoded protein is CATSRGPRTATNEQFF.

This clone was seen a few times. V gene TRBV28 combines with J gene TRBJ2-4; D remains unclear. The CDR3 is 12 residues long. Germline CDR1 is MDHEN and CDR2 is SYDVKM. The V end lost 5 bases, the J end lost 9 bases, and 11 bases lay between the germline ends. The CDR3 here is CASSGQSSIQYF. In DNA, the CDR3 is TGTGCCAGCAGTGGGCAGTCGAGCATTCAGTACTTC.

The CDR3 coding sequence is TGTGCCAGCAGCTTGAAACACGGCGGGGAGACCCAGTACTTC. This sequence encodes CASSLKHGGETQYF. This chain uses TRBV5-4 with TRBJ2-5; D is possibly TRBD2 (5 bases). Germline CDR1 SGHNT, CDR2 YYREEE (reference sequence). The CDR3 spans 14 residues. Trimming shortened V by 1 base and J by 5 bases, and 12 bases separated the two germline ends.

The rearrangement joins TRBV27 to TRBJ2-7; 7 bases fit TRBD1. The CDR3 spans 15 residues. CDR1 and CDR2 (germline): MNHEY, SMNVEV (reference sequence). J gave up 4 bases and V 0 bases, and 6 bases lay outside the gene matches. Written as DNA, the CDR3 is TGTGCCAGCAGTTTATCAGGGGGCAGGGGTTACGAGCAGTACTTC. This translates into CASSLSGGRGYEQYF.

V is TRBV28 and J is TRBJ1-4; TRBD1 matches at 9 bases. CDR3 length equals 15 residues. The germline V gene encodes CDR1 MDHEN and CDR2 SYDVKM. The V segment lost 10 bases and the J segment 4 bases; nucleotides outside the gene matches: 10. The DNA for the CDR3 is TGTGCCACCGCCGACCCGGGACAGGGTAATGAAAAACTGTTTTTT. Its protein product is CATADPGQGNEKLFF.

This sequence joins TRBV9 and TRBJ2-3, with D possibly matching TRBD1 (6 bases). Germline V gene lookup returns CDR1 SGDLS and CDR2 YYNGEE. This CDR3 is built from 16 residues. V was cut by 1 base and J by 6 bases, with 18 bases left in between. DNA for the CDR3: TGTGCCAGCAGCGTAAGGGGAAGGACAGACGAGGATACGCAGTATTTT. This codes for CASSVRGRTDEDTQYF.

J is TRBJ2-6 and V is TRBV3-1 (or the pseudogene TRBV3-2); D is unclear. This CDR3 region has 14 residues. Trimming cost V 2 bases and J 1 base, with 3 bases left between them. Germline CDR1 and CDR2: LGHDT and YNNKEL (reference sequence). The CDR3 sequence: CASSQISGANVLTF. For the CDR3, the DNA is TGTGCCAGCAGCCAAATATCTGGGGCCAACGTCCTGACTTTC.

This clone was found once. The chain combines TRBV28 with TRBJ1-1; TRBD1 matches 8 bases. V dropped 4 bases and J dropped 3; count of bases not matched to a gene: 10. The CDR3 sequence is 16 residues long. The germline V gene encodes CDR1 MDHEN and CDR2 SYDVKM. The CDR3 DNA follows: TGTGCCAGCAGTTCGGTTCGGGACAGGAGACACACTGAAGCTTTCTTT. Its protein is CASSSVRDRRHTEAFF.

This clone has only a few counts. The chain employs TRBV4-1 and TRBJ1-6; 8 bases match TRBD1. Germline assignment: CDR1 MGHRA and CDR2 YSYEKL. The V and J ends lost 1 base and 1 base, in that order; junction bases with no gene match: 12. CDR3 size: 20 residues. The CDR3 loop reads CASSQGGRGQPESYNSPLHF. The CDR3 DNA reads as TGCGCCAGCAGCCAAGGCGGCAGGGGGCAGCCGGAGTCCTATAATTCACCCCTCCACTTT.

The chain carries TRBV5-6 and TRBJ1-2, with TRBD1 matching over 9 bases. V lost 4 bases to trimming and J lost 6 bases; unmatched junction nucleotides: 19. Germline V gene sequence: CDR1 SGHDT, CDR2 YYEEEE. This CDR3 spans 18 amino acids. In nucleotides, the CDR3 is TGTGCCAGCAGCGGCCTCCGGGACAGGGCCCCAGTTGTTGATGGCTACACCTTC. Protein product: CASSGLRDRAPVVDGYTF.

V is TRBV16 and J is TRBJ2-3; maybe TRBD1 (5 bases). V was clipped by 3 bases and J by 8 bases, with 27 bases between them. Germline V lookup: CDR1 KGHSY, CDR2 FQNENV. The CDR3 has 18 amino acids. CDR3: CASSQPALWGGSGGTQYF. CDR3 DNA: TGTGCCAGCAGCCAGCCAGCCCTCTGGGGCGGCTCGGGCGGTACGCAGTATTTT.

The rearrangement uses TRBV5-1 and TRBJ1-4; TRBD1 aligns across 8 bases. This CDR3 region has 13 residues. CDR1 SGHRS and CDR2 YFSETQ come from the germline V gene. With 5 bases clipped from V and 8 bases from J, the junction kept 5 bases outside the gene matches. DNA of the CDR3: TGCGCCAGCAGTTTTGGGACAGGCGAAAAACTGTTTTTT. It is translated as CASSFGTGEKLFF.

A single count supports this clone. V is TRBV15 and J is TRBJ2-3; 8 bases match TRBD2. Germline loops: CDR1 LNHNV, CDR2 YYDKDF (reference sequence). The trim removed 5 bases at V and 2 bases at J, leaving 3 bases unmatched. The CDR3 is 14 residues long. The DNA of the CDR3 is TGTGCCACCAGCCTTGGACTAGCCACAGATACGCAGTATTTT. It yields the protein CATSLGLATDTQYF. Full variable domain (missing parts from reference TRBV15 and TRBJ2-3): DAMVIQNPRYQVTQFGKPVTLSCSQTLNHNVMYWYQQKSSQAPKLLFHYYDKDFNNEADTPDNFQSRRPNTSFCFLDIRSPGLGDTAMYLCATSLGLATDTQYFGPGTRLTVL.